Listed below are T cell receptor beta chains from one sample, sequenced in a study of blood T cell repertoires in COVID-19. TCRdb's copy holds only in-frame clones and misses some; the assay was immunoSEQ multiplex PCR. The sample consists of some 170,000 clones, around four fifths of them appearing once. Source material: peripheral blood. These receptors originate from a man in his 70s with acute or convalescent COVID-19. The CDR3 runs from the conserved cysteine through the conserved F or W. Each record gives: CDR3 protein, V gene, J gene.

CATSKDRGSTDTQYF	TRBV15	TRBJ2-3
CASSTVDRATEAFF	TRBV19	TRBJ1-1
CASSYSTESSYEQYF	TRBV6-5	TRBJ2-7
CASSGTQVAKNIQYF	TRBV2	TRBJ2-4
CASGKGVLGELFF	TRBV14	TRBJ1-4
CASSYGPRGGKYEQFF	TRBV6-6	TRBJ2-1
CASSIVLTSGRFSYEQYF	TRBV19	TRBJ2-7
CASSIDSTASGNTIYF	TRBV19	TRBJ1-3
CAISDPGQGLNEQFF	TRBV10-3	TRBJ2-1
CASSQAPGTANYGYTF	TRBV3-1/TRBV3-2	TRBJ1-2
CASNRSNQPQHF	TRBV28	TRBJ1-5
CASSLVYQRESVYF	TRBV7-2	TRBJ2-7
CASHHGQNLRQFF	TRBV6-5	TRBJ2-1
CASSLVLAGVRGEQFF	TRBV7-2	TRBJ2-1
CASWSAGINTIYF	TRBV27	TRBJ1-3
CASSIVGTSNEKLFF	TRBV19	TRBJ1-4
CASSQSGIHGYTF	TRBV14	TRBJ1-2
CASSRTGLNTGELFF	TRBV10-1	TRBJ2-2
CASSYSKLAGGETQYF	TRBV6-2/TRBV6-3	TRBJ2-5
CASSLRTSEGRDYPTYEQYF	TRBV28	TRBJ2-7
CASSLAGQLSDTQYF	TRBV5-1	TRBJ2-3
CASSLGLNGYEQYF	TRBV5-1	TRBJ2-7
CASSLSTRAYTF	TRBV28	TRBJ1-2
CASSLGAETQYF	TRBV5-1	TRBJ2-5
CASSLRASGGQLNIQYF	TRBV7-8	TRBJ2-4
CASSLGGEQYF	TRBV28	TRBJ2-7
CASTSWSNQPQHF	TRBV2	TRBJ1-5
CASSTAAYGYTF	TRBV19	TRBJ1-2
CAISGTGRREKLFF	TRBV10-3	TRBJ1-4
CASSHTGGRPGELFF	TRBV6-2/TRBV6-3	TRBJ2-2
CASSLEGVSNTGELFF	TRBV7-6	TRBJ2-2
CASSTSRGGSNEQFF	TRBV5-1	TRBJ2-1
CASSLNAGLTEAFF	TRBV7-3	TRBJ1-1
CASSPPGTSIDTQYF	TRBV7-2	TRBJ2-3
CASSPGGIGTGELFF	TRBV9	TRBJ2-2
CASSLGGGAVYEQYF	TRBV11-3	TRBJ2-7
CAISAEGNQPQHF	TRBV10-3	TRBJ1-5
CASSLVGSGGSTDTQYF	TRBV5-4	TRBJ2-3
CASSSGGGRPAGYTF	TRBV5-4	TRBJ1-2
CASSFSRRGTRDTQYF	TRBV7-2	TRBJ2-3
CASSLRPQGPEPEAFF	TRBV13	TRBJ1-1
CASSSLSGGSYEQYF	TRBV5-1	TRBJ2-7
CASSIKRGGLNEQFF	TRBV19	TRBJ2-1